These 13 T cell receptor beta chains were all obtained from the same sample, sequenced in a study of blood T cell repertoires in COVID-19. TCRdb's copy holds only in-frame clones and misses some; the assay was immunoSEQ multiplex PCR. The sample contains around 260,000 clones, around 78% of which appear only once. The specimen sequenced was peripheral blood. Receptors were obtained from a man aged 55 to 70 who had recovered from COVID-19.

The V and J genes are TRBV7-9 and TRBJ1-4; tentatively, D is TRBD1 (6 bases). Per the germline V gene, CDR1 is SEHNR and CDR2 is FQNEAQ (reference sequence). Trimming removed 5 bases from V and 3 bases from J, with 10 bases in between. This CDR3 has 14 amino acids. The CDR3 DNA sequence: TGTGCCAGCAGCCAGGACAGAGCTAATGAAAAACTGTTTTTT. The encoded protein is CASSQDRANEKLFF.

The chain combines TRBV29-1 with TRBJ2-1, with TRBD1 as a possible D gene (6 bases). The length of the CDR3 is 11 residues. Germline V gene lookup returns CDR1 SQVTM and CDR2 ANQGSEA. Trimming took 4 bases from V and 8 from J, leaving 9 bases between them. CDR3 loop: CSVAQGHEQFF. The CDR3 region has the DNA TGCAGCGTTGCCCAGGGGCATGAGCAGTTCTTC.

The genes are TRBV19 and TRBJ1-2; no reliable D call. CDR1 and CDR2 from the germline V gene are LNHDA and SQIVND (reference sequence). Trimming pared 6 bases from V and 0 bases from J, leaving 8 bases between. The CDR3 consists of 13 residues. This CDR3 reads CASRQLANYGYTF. CDR3 nucleotide sequence: TGTGCCAGTAGGCAATTAGCTAACTATGGCTACACCTTC.

This chain joins TRBV6-4 and TRBJ2-3, with D possibly being TRBD2 (6 bases). From germline, CDR1 is MRHNA and CDR2 SNTAGT. This CDR3 contains 13 residues. Trimming stripped 6 bases from V and 5 bases from J, with 12 bases between. CDR3 amino acids: CASSPGLLDTQYF. CDR3 coding DNA: TGTGCCAGCAGCCCCGGACTATTAGATACGCAGTATTTT.

The chain links TRBV7-2 to TRBJ1-3, with a weak D call TRBD1 (6 bases). Germline loops: CDR1 SGHTA, CDR2 FQGNSA. This CDR3 has 16 amino acids. V was shortened by 0 bases and J by 0 bases, with 9 bases between the two germline ends. CDR3 protein: CASSLAGASSGNTIYF. For the CDR3, the DNA is TGTGCCAGCAGCTTAGCGGGGGCGAGCTCTGGAAACACCATATATTTT.

The V gene is TRBV12-3 or TRBV12-4, the J gene TRBJ1-1; D is perhaps TRBD1 (6 bases). The germline V and J ends were trimmed by 5 bases and 7 bases, with 14 bases remaining between them. This CDR3 is 13 amino acids long. The CDR3 nucleotides are TGTGCCAGCAGTATTAATAAGGGGGATGAAGCTTTCTTT. This codes for CASSINKGDEAFF.

The V call is TRBV10-3, the J call TRBJ1-5; the match to TRBD1 covers 9 bases. CDR1 is ENHRY and CDR2 is SYGVKD in the germline V gene. The CDR3 is 15 amino acids. V trimming: 5 bases; J trimming: 2 bases; junction bases outside the gene matches: 4. In DNA form, the CDR3 reads TGTGCCATCAGTCGGACAGGGGTTGGCAATCAGCCCCAGCATTTT. Protein product: CAISRTGVGNQPQHF.

The genes are TRBV10-3 and TRBJ2-7; no reliable D call. Trimming left V 10 bases short and J 3 bases short, with 19 bases between. The CDR3 sequence is 14 residues long. Germline-derived CDR1 and CDR2 are ENHRY and SYGVKD. The CDR3 region is CATHTLWANYEQYF. The CDR3 DNA is TGTGCCACCCACACCCTGTGGGCCAACTACGAGCAGTACTTC.

The chain uses TRBV3-1 (or the pseudogene TRBV3-2) and TRBJ2-7; D possibly corresponds to TRBD2 (6 bases). The CDR3 contains 13 residues. V was pared by 3 bases and J by 3 bases, with 9 bases between. The germline CDR1 and CDR2 sequences are LGHDT and YNNKEL (reference sequence). The CDR3 loop reads CASSQGLNYEQYF. The CDR3 DNA reads TGTGCCAGCAGCCAGGGACTGAACTACGAGCAGTACTTC.

The sample holds one count of this clone. The rearrangement joins TRBV9 to TRBJ2-5, with a possible D match to TRBD2 (6 bases). V was trimmed by 3 bases and J by 2 bases, leaving 17 bases between them. Germline CDR1 reads SGDLS; CDR2 reads YYNGEE. The CDR3 loop spans 16 amino acids. This CDR3 is CASSARLLASQETQYF. CDR3 nucleotide sequence: TGTGCCAGCAGCGCCCGCCTTCTAGCGTCTCAAGAGACCCAGTACTTC.

The J gene is TRBJ2-5, the V gene TRBV27; 9 bases are shared with TRBD1. CDR1 and CDR2 (germline): MNHEY, SMNVEV (reference sequence). CDR3 size: 14 residues. Unmatched junction bases numbered 8, after V lost 3 bases and J lost 9 bases. The CDR3 sequence is CASSFTGGRVAQYF. CDR3 in DNA: TGTGCCAGCAGTTTTACAGGGGGCCGGGTGGCCCAGTACTTC.

The chain joins TRBV19 to TRBJ1-3, with D possibly TRBD1 on 5 matching bases. CDR1 and CDR2 (germline): LNHDA, SQIVND (reference sequence). The CDR3 runs to 17 residues. V lost 0 bases, J lost 4 bases, and 16 bases lay in between. The CDR3 DNA follows: TGTGCCAGTAGTATAGATTTGGGGGGAAGGATAGGAAACACCATATATTTT. Its translation: CASSIDLGGRIGNTIYF.

The chain uses TRBV11-2 and TRBJ2-3, with 9 bases matching TRBD2. CDR1 is SGHAT and CDR2 is FQNNGV in the germline V gene. The V gene end was trimmed by 5 bases and the J gene end by 1 base; junction bases not matched to a gene: 7. The CDR3 extends over 16 amino acids. The CDR3 here is CASSSRLAGGTDTQYF. DNA for the CDR3: TGTGCCAGCAGCAGCCGTTTAGCGGGGGGCACAGATACGCAGTATTTT.